A single sample gave rise to the 32 T cell receptor beta chains below, sequenced in a study of blood T cells in healthy people across ages. The second PCR ran about 6 to 12 cycles with a sample-barcoded 5' primer and J-beta primers. MiXCR, applied by TCRdb to the 5' RACE reads, yields one record per CDR3 protein. The sample lists 1 million or so distinct CDR3 sequences, 20% to 25% occurring once. The sample also formed part of further work on T cells of mothers and their children.

The sample was blood. These receptors all come from a girl aged 2 to 10 in good health.

The chain combines TRBV7-9 with TRBJ2-3; D perhaps matches TRBD2 (6 bases). Germline loops: CDR1 SEHNR, CDR2 FQNEAQ (reference sequence). This CDR3 comprises 19 residues. V dropped 3 bases and J dropped 0 bases, with 22 bases sitting between them. In DNA form, the CDR3 reads TGTGCCAGCAGCTTCCTAGCGACTACGGGTACCACTAGCACAGATACGCAGTATTTT. This codes for CASSFLATTGTTSTDTQYF.

This clonotype was observed a few times. The chain carries TRBV11-2 and TRBJ2-7; D is possibly TRBD2 (5 bases). The germline V gene encodes CDR1 SGHAT and CDR2 FQNNGV. The CDR3 length is 13 residues. Trimming shortened V by 0 bases and J by 7 bases, and 10 bases separated the two germline ends. CDR3 bases: TGTGCCAGCAGCTTAGATGGGAGCAATGAGCAGTACTTC. This sequence encodes CASSLDGSNEQYF.

This chain joins TRBV7-2 and TRBJ2-7; 8 bases are a match to TRBD1. From germline, CDR1 is SGHTA and CDR2 FQGNSA. The V segment lost 4 bases and the J segment 7 bases; nucleotides outside the gene matches: 9. The CDR3 covers 14 residues. The CDR3 DNA reads as TGTGCCAGCAGCTCTGCTCGGACAGGGCTTGAGCAGTACTTC. It encodes CASSSARTGLEQYF.

The genes are TRBV27 and TRBJ2-3, with D possibly being TRBD2 (5 bases). This CDR3 spans 15 amino acids. Trimming shortened V by 6 bases and J by 6 bases, and 19 bases separated the two germline ends. Germline CDR1 MNHEY, CDR2 SMNVEV (reference sequence). CDR3: CASSVSSALGDTQYF. CDR3 DNA sequence: TGTGCCAGCAGCGTGAGTAGCGCCCTGGGGGATACGCAGTATTTT.

CDR3 nucleotides: TGTGCCAGCAGCTTTGACGCGTTAAGACTAGCGGGGGAGACCCAGTACTTC. Its translation is CASSFDALRLAGETQYF. The chain links TRBV7-2 to TRBJ2-7; 11 bases are a match to TRBD2. TRBJ2-5 matches the DNA end more closely, so the J call is doubtful. The V gene's germline CDR1 is SGHTA and CDR2 FQGNSA. The CDR3 consists of 17 residues.

This clonotype was seen only a few times. The chain combines TRBV7-2 with TRBJ2-7, with a weak D call TRBD2 (6 bases). Germline CDR1 SGHTA, CDR2 FQGNSA. The CDR3 is 15 amino acids. V was shortened by 5 bases and J by 4 bases, with 18 bases between the two germline ends. The CDR3 nucleotides are TGTGCCAGCAGCCCCTGGGACTCTGGTGGGTACGAGCAGTACTTC. Its protein is CASSPWDSGGYEQYF.

This clonotype has a handful of counts. This chain connects TRBV5-1 to TRBJ2-7, with D perhaps given as TRBD1 or TRBD2 (5 bases each). V lost 4 bases and J 2 bases, leaving 13 bases between the germline ends. The CDR3 totals 14 residues. The germline CDR1 and CDR2 sequences are SGHRS and YFSETQ. The CDR3 coding sequence is TGCGCCAGCAGCCCGGCAGGGACCCCCTACGAGCAGTACTTC. Its translation is CASSPAGTPYEQYF.

This clonotype was seen a handful of times. This rearrangement joins TRBV29-1 to TRBJ1-2; TRBD1 aligns across 8 bases. This CDR3 is 14 amino acids long. Trimming removed 6 bases from V and 8 bases from J; junction bases left unmatched: 14. CDR1 SQVTM and CDR2 ANQGSEA come from the germline V gene. CDR3 region: CSVWGLTGVQGYTF. The CDR3 DNA follows: TGCAGCGTCTGGGGGCTGACAGGGGTACAGGGCTACACCTTC.

In this sample, this clonotype turned up a few times. The chain combines TRBV7-2 with TRBJ2-5; TRBD2 is a possible D gene (5 bases). The CDR3 is 16 residues long. V lost 8 bases to trimming and J lost 4 bases, with 23 bases between them. The germline CDR1 and CDR2 sequences are SGHTA and FQGNSA. The CDR3 DNA follows: TGTGCCAGCTCCGTATATGGCGGAGGAATTCGAGAGACCCAGTACTTC. Protein: CASSVYGGGIRETQYF.

This clonotype was counted between two and nine times. The chain is built from TRBV6-2 or TRBV6-3 and TRBJ1-1, with 7 bases that match TRBD1. This CDR3 is 15 amino acids long. The trim removed 5 bases at V and 0 bases at J, leaving 6 bases unmatched. CDR1 and CDR2 (germline): MNHEY, SVGEGT. The CDR3 DNA reads TGTGCCAGCAGTCTACTGACAGGGATGAACACTGAAGCTTTCTTT. Amino acid sequence: CASSLLTGMNTEAFF.

The chain is built from TRBV11-1 and TRBJ1-5; D is undetermined. Trimming cost V 5 bases and J 1 base, with 27 bases left between them. The CDR3 is made up of 20 amino acids. Germline CDR1 and CDR2: SGHAT and FQDESV (reference sequence). The CDR3 region is CASSPPSGSCSGRSNQPQHF. The CDR3 DNA is TGTGCCAGCAGCCCACCTTCTGGGTCCTGTAGCGGAAGGAGCAATCAGCCCCAGCATTTT. Supplemented by reference TRBV11-1 and TRBJ1-5, the full variable domain reads EAEVAQSPRYKITEKSQAVAFWCDPISGHATLYWYRQILGQGPELLVQFQDESVVDDSQLPKDRFSAERLKGVDSTLKIQPAELGDSAMYLCASSPPSGSCSGRSNQPQHFGDGTRLSIL.

This chain links TRBV6-1 with TRBJ2-7; D gene unclear. Matching the DNA end better, TRBJ2-5 makes the J call doubtful. This CDR3 is 16 amino acids long. Per the germline V gene, CDR1 is MNHNS and CDR2 is SASEGT. For the CDR3, the DNA is TGTGCCAGCAGTGATCATCCTCCGCAAAATCAAGAGACCCAGTACTTC. Translated, it gives CASSDHPPQNQETQYF.

The chain links TRBV29-1 to TRBJ2-7; D possibly uses TRBD1 or TRBD2 (5 bases each). This CDR3 contains 13 residues. CDR1 SQVTM and CDR2 ANQGSEA come from the germline V gene. The V and J ends lost 4 bases and 6 bases respectively, with 16 bases between them. CDR3 sequence: CSVATGTKSEQYF. In DNA form, the CDR3 reads TGCAGCGTTGCAACCGGGACGAAATCCGAGCAGTACTTC.

The chain combines TRBV7-9 with TRBJ2-1; 7 bases agree with TRBD2. From germline, CDR1 is SEHNR and CDR2 FQNEAQ (reference sequence). J gave up 7 bases and V 2 bases, and 5 bases lay outside the gene matches. The CDR3 has 14 residues. The CDR3 nucleotides read TGTGCCAGCAGCTTACAAAGCGGGGCTAATGAGCAGTTCTTC. Translation: CASSLQSGANEQFF.

The J gene is TRBJ2-1, the V gene TRBV6-5; D is uncertain. This CDR3 spans 13 amino acids. Germline-derived CDR1 and CDR2 are MNHEY and SVGAGI. The V and J ends lost 6 bases and 7 bases respectively, with 13 bases between them. Written as DNA, the CDR3 is TGTGCCAGCAGCCCCTCACCGAGTAATGAGCAGTTCTTC. Translating gives CASSPSPSNEQFF.

The chain recombines TRBV6-1 with TRBJ2-3; 10 nucleotides line up with TRBD2. The germline gives CDR1 MNHNS, CDR2 SASEGT. The CDR3 has 17 residues. J was trimmed by 2 bases and V by 1 base; bases with no gene match: 6. CDR3 amino acids: CASSEEGGLANTDTQYF. The CDR3 DNA sequence: TGTGCCAGCAGTGAAGAGGGGGGACTAGCGAACACAGATACGCAGTATTTT.

This clonotype showed up many times. It is likely a read error, because the conserved phenylalanine at the end of the CDR3 is missing. Because the CDR3's place on the DNA is in doubt, the DNA is left out and the CDR3 is given as listed by TCRdb. The V call is TRBV20-1, the J call TRBJ2-5; TRBD1 is taken as the D call from the table, unchecked against the DNA. CDR1 DFQATT and CDR2 SNEGSKA come from the germline V gene (reference sequence). The CDR3 contains 8 residues when both ends are counted. The CDR3 here is CSVVGGTL.

This clonotype has more than one count but fewer than ten. V is TRBV6-1 and J is TRBJ2-1; D is possibly TRBD1 (6 bases). The germline V gene encodes CDR1 MNHNS and CDR2 SASEGT. Trimming left V 5 bases short and J 6 bases short, with 14 bases between. There are 14 residues in the CDR3. The CDR3 region has the DNA TGTGCCAGCAGTCCACAGGGTTTGAGCAATGAGCAGTTCTTC. This encodes CASSPQGLSNEQFF.

The chain combines TRBV5-1 with TRBJ2-3; D possibly matches TRBD1 or TRBD2 (5 bases each). V was pared by 4 bases and J by 1 base, with 13 bases between. In germline, CDR1 is SGHRS, CDR2 YFSETQ. The CDR3 covers 15 residues. The CDR3 loop reads CASSVGTEGTDTQYF. CDR3 in DNA: TGCGCCAGCAGCGTTGGGACCGAAGGCACAGATACGCAGTATTTT.

This clonotype was observed a few times. The chain is built from TRBV29-1 and TRBJ2-5; 7 bases map to TRBD2. The J call may not be correct, given that the DNA end is closer to TRBJ2-1. The CDR3 has 15 amino acids. CDR1 is SQVTM, CDR2 ANQGSEA, per germline. This CDR3 reads CSVEEIAGWGNEQFF. The CDR3, as DNA: TGCAGCGTTGAAGAAATAGCGGGCTGGGGCAATGAGCAGTTCTTC.

The V call is TRBV7-2, the J call TRBJ2-1, with D uncertain. The CDR3 runs 16 residues. Trimming took 1 base from V and 2 from J, leaving 12 bases between them. Germline CDR1 SGHTA, CDR2 FQGNSA. For the CDR3, the DNA is TGTGCCAGCAGCTTAGGGTGGAGAAGAGCCTACAATGAGCAGTTCTTC. It encodes CASSLGWRRAYNEQFF.

The chain recombines TRBV20-1 with TRBJ2-5; weak D call: TRBD2 (6 bases). The ends were cut back, 7 bases at V and 3 bases at J, with 15 bases in the middle. The CDR3 consists of 13 residues. Germline V gene sequence: CDR1 DFQATT, CDR2 SNEGSKA (reference sequence). CDR3 amino acids: CSVSGRPKETQYF. The CDR3 DNA follows: TGCAGTGTTAGCGGTCGACCTAAAGAGACCCAGTACTTC.

This clonotype turned up a few times. The chain employs TRBV7-9 and TRBJ2-3; D call uncertain. This CDR3 comprises 13 residues. V shed 5 bases and J shed 7 bases, with 13 bases lying between them. Germline assignment: CDR1 SEHNR and CDR2 FQNEAQ (reference sequence). The CDR3 is CASSPRVLNTQYF. The CDR3 coding sequence is TGTGCCAGCAGCCCTCGGGTTCTAAATACGCAGTATTTT. Based on the CDR3 plus reference TRBV7-9 and TRBJ2-3, the full variable domain is DTGVSQNPRHKITKRGQNVTFRCDPISEHNRLYWYRQTLGQGPEFLTYFQNEAQLEKSRLLSDRFSAERPKGSFSTLEIQRTEQGDSAMYLCASSPRVLNTQYFGPGTRLTVL.

Only a few counts were recorded for this clonotype. V usage is TRBV12-3 or TRBV12-4 and J usage is TRBJ1-5; 9 bases fit TRBD1. J gave up 5 bases and V 5 bases, and 7 bases lay outside the gene matches. The length of the CDR3 is 15 residues. The CDR3 reads CASSLGTGWDQPQHF. CDR3 in DNA: TGTGCCAGCAGTCTGGGGACAGGGTGGGATCAGCCCCAGCATTTT.

This chain uses TRBV12-3 or TRBV12-4 with TRBJ1-2; D gene uncertain. The CDR3 loop spans 16 amino acids. Deletions cut 3 bases from V and 4 bases from J, with 18 bases between. DNA for the CDR3: TGTGCCAGCAGTTTTGAGTCCGAAAAACGAGGCTATGGCTACACCTTC. As protein: CASSFESEKRGYGYTF.

The sample holds a few counts of this clonotype. The chain couples TRBV18 to TRBJ2-7; TRBD1 matches 9 bases. The trim removed 3 bases at V and 4 bases at J, leaving 10 bases unmatched. The CDR3 has 16 amino acids. Germline V gene data show CDR1 as KGHSH and CDR2 as LQKENI. The CDR3 loop is CASSPNRDRVRYEQYF. The CDR3 DNA reads TGTGCCAGCTCACCTAACCGGGACAGGGTAAGGTACGAGCAGTACTTC.

This clonotype has just a few counts. The rearrangement links TRBV21-1 to TRBJ2-5; the table's D gene call, TRBD1, was not cross checked with the DNA. TRBV21-1 is a pseudogene locus. The CDR3 consists of 16 residues. The CDR3, as DNA: TGTGCCAGAGTACCGCCTCCGGTCCTTCTGGCGGAGACCCAGTACTTC. This gives the protein CARVPPPVLLAETQYF.

The chain links TRBV7-2 to TRBJ2-3; TRBD2 agrees at 12 bases. Looked up from germline, CDR1 is SGHTA and CDR2 is FQGNSA. J was trimmed by 1 base and V by 6 bases; bases with no gene match: 5. The CDR3 loop spans 16 amino acids. The CDR3 here is CASSSRLAGGTDTQYF. CDR3 nucleotides: TGTGCCAGCAGTTCCCGACTAGCGGGAGGCACAGATACGCAGTATTTT.

This sequence joins TRBV10-3 and TRBJ2-4; no definite D call. Germline CDR1 ENHRY, CDR2 SYGVKD. V shed 4 bases and J shed 5 bases, with 6 bases lying between them. This CDR3 has 12 residues. Written as DNA, the CDR3 is TGTGCCATCAGTGCCCGGGAAAACATTCAGTACTTC. Amino acids: CAISARENIQYF.

This clonotype turned up a few times. The rearrangement joins TRBV29-1 to TRBJ2-3, with D possibly TRBD2 on 5 matching bases. V was shortened by 3 bases and J by 3 bases, with 7 bases between the two germline ends. Germline-derived CDR1 and CDR2 are SQVTM and ANQGSEA. The CDR3 contains 12 residues. In DNA, the CDR3 is TGCAGCGTTGAGAGGGATACAGATACGCAGTATTTT. It specifies CSVERDTDTQYF.

The chain combines TRBV6-1 with TRBJ1-2; D uncertain. The CDR3 sequence is 14 residues long. CDR1 is MNHNS and CDR2 is SASEGT in the germline V gene. V was shortened by 6 bases and J by 1 base, with 12 bases between the two germline ends. The CDR3 is CASRVVSDNYGYTF. CDR3 in DNA: TGTGCCAGCAGGGTAGTATCAGATAACTATGGCTACACCTTC.

Only a few counts were recorded for this clonotype. This sequence joins TRBV10-3 and TRBJ2-7, with 10 bases matching TRBD1. V gave up 6 bases and J gave up 4 bases; unmatched junction bases: 6. This CDR3 has 14 residues. Looked up from germline, CDR1 is ENHRY and CDR2 is SYGVKD. CDR3 sequence: CAIRGDRGGYEQYF. The CDR3 bases are TGTGCCATCAGAGGGGACAGGGGAGGTTACGAGCAGTACTTC.